Listed below are T cell receptor beta chains from one sample, sequenced in a study of cytomegalovirus exposure and HLA in healthy donors. TCRdb's copy holds only in-frame clones and misses some; the assay was immunoSEQ multiplex PCR. Of roughly 150,000 clones in the sample, around three quarters were seen once. The sequenced sample consisted of PBMCs. The source of these receptors is a woman aged 40 to 50 in good health and CMV-seronegative. Both conserved end residues are part of each CDR3. The order of the fields is V gene, J gene, clone size, D gene, CDR3 protein, CDR3 DNA. A D gene is named only where the DNA matches it firmly. For some rows the clone size is stated as once, few or many, or as a class when expanded; others skip it.

v_call: TRBV9; j_call: TRBJ2-7; clone_size: -; d_call: TRBD2; cdr3_aa: CASSPHRGGTEQYF; cdr3_nt: TGTGCCAGCAGCCCTCATCGGGGGGGTACGGAGCAGTACTTC
v_call: TRBV9; j_call: TRBJ2-7; clone_size: -; d_call: -; cdr3_aa: CASSVSDIRSYEQYF; cdr3_nt: TGTGCCAGCAGCGTATCGGACATACGCTCCTACGAGCAGTACTTC
v_call: TRBV5-1; j_call: TRBJ1-1; clone_size: -; d_call: -; cdr3_aa: CASSTGANTEAFF; cdr3_nt: TGCGCCAGCAGCACAGGAGCGAACACTGAAGCTTTCTTT
v_call: TRBV7-2; j_call: TRBJ1-2; clone_size: -; d_call: -; cdr3_aa: CASSRTERYGYTF; cdr3_nt: TGTGCCAGCAGCCGGACAGAGAGATATGGCTACACCTTC
v_call: TRBV9; j_call: TRBJ2-1; clone_size: -; d_call: -; cdr3_aa: CATPGPDEQFF; cdr3_nt: TGTGCCACCCCAGGCCCGGATGAGCAGTTCTTC
v_call: TRBV5-1; j_call: TRBJ2-7; clone_size: few; d_call: -; cdr3_aa: CASSLAGHGQYF; cdr3_nt: TGCGCCAGCAGCTTGGCCGGACACGGGCAGTACTTC
v_call: TRBV29-1; j_call: TRBJ2-1; clone_size: -; d_call: -; cdr3_aa: CSVSGNEQFF; cdr3_nt: TGCAGCGTTTCGGGGAATGAGCAGTTCTTC
v_call: TRBV5-4; j_call: TRBJ2-5; clone_size: -; d_call: -; cdr3_aa: CASSLESTVQETQYF; cdr3_nt: TGTGCCAGCAGCTTGGAGTCGACAGTTCAAGAGACCCAGTACTTC
v_call: TRBV14; j_call: TRBJ2-5; clone_size: few; d_call: TRBD1; cdr3_aa: CASSQGGQGINQETQYF; cdr3_nt: TGTGCCAGCAGCCAAGGGGGACAGGGGATAAACCAAGAGACCCAGTACTTC
v_call: TRBV9; j_call: TRBJ2-7; clone_size: -; d_call: -; cdr3_aa: CASSVEVAATVYEQYF; cdr3_nt: TGTGCCAGCAGCGTAGAGGTGGCGGCTACGGTCTACGAGCAGTACTTC
v_call: TRBV25-1; j_call: TRBJ1-2; clone_size: -; d_call: TRBD1; cdr3_aa: CASSERLGQGDNGYTF; cdr3_nt: TGTGCCAGCAGTGAGAGATTGGGACAGGGGGATAATGGCTACACCTTC
v_call: TRBV29-1; j_call: TRBJ1-1; clone_size: -; d_call: -; cdr3_aa: CSVVGGTEAFF; cdr3_nt: TGCAGCGTTGTAGGGGGCACTGAAGCTTTCTTT
v_call: TRBV11-2; j_call: TRBJ2-1; clone_size: -; d_call: TRBD1; cdr3_aa: CASSFPDRVNEQFF; cdr3_nt: TGTGCCAGCAGCTTTCCGGACAGGGTGAATGAGCAGTTCTTC
v_call: TRBV9; j_call: TRBJ1-2; clone_size: -; d_call: TRBD1; cdr3_aa: CASSVDRGFEGYTF; cdr3_nt: TGTGCCAGCAGCGTGGACAGGGGGTTTGAAGGCTACACCTTC
v_call: TRBV19; j_call: TRBJ1-1; clone_size: -; d_call: -; cdr3_aa: CASKGQQNTEAFF; cdr3_nt: TGTGCCAGTAAAGGACAGCAGAACACTGAAGCTTTCTTT
v_call: TRBV7-9; j_call: TRBJ2-1; clone_size: -; d_call: TRBD2; cdr3_aa: CASSNSGTSGRTPYNEQFF; cdr3_nt: TGTGCCAGCAGCAATTCCGGGACTAGCGGGAGGACCCCTTACAATGAGCAGTTCTTC
v_call: TRBV7-9; j_call: TRBJ1-4; clone_size: -; d_call: -; cdr3_aa: CASSLLTGSEKLFF; cdr3_nt: TGTGCCAGCAGCTTATTAACGGGGAGTGAAAAACTGTTTTTT
v_call: TRBV29-1; j_call: TRBJ1-1; clone_size: -; d_call: -; cdr3_aa: CSVEWGLMNTEAFF; cdr3_nt: TGCAGCGTTGAATGGGGCCTCATGAACACTGAAGCTTTCTTT
v_call: TRBV19; j_call: TRBJ2-1; clone_size: -; d_call: -; cdr3_aa: CASSLGTDNEQFF; cdr3_nt: TGTGCCAGTAGTCTAGGGACTGACAATGAGCAGTTCTTC
v_call: TRBV29-1; j_call: TRBJ2-2; clone_size: -; d_call: TRBD1; cdr3_aa: CSVEGLTGADTELFF; cdr3_nt: TGCAGCGTTGAAGGACTGACAGGGGCCGATACTGAGCTGTTTTTT
v_call: TRBV7-8; j_call: TRBJ1-2; clone_size: -; d_call: TRBD1; cdr3_aa: CASSPETGANYGYTF; cdr3_nt: TGTGCCAGCAGCCCAGAGACAGGGGCAAACTATGGCTACACCTTC
v_call: TRBV5-1; j_call: TRBJ1-3; clone_size: -; d_call: -; cdr3_aa: CASSLGGSTDSGGTIYF; cdr3_nt: TGCGCCAGCAGCTTGGGGGGATCGACGGACTCTGGAGGAACCATATATTTT
v_call: TRBV2; j_call: TRBJ2-1; clone_size: -; d_call: -; cdr3_aa: CASSDSGSSGTNEQFF; cdr3_nt: TGTGCCAGCAGTGATTCGGGATCATCCGGTACAAATGAGCAGTTCTTC
v_call: TRBV10-3; j_call: TRBJ1-5; clone_size: -; d_call: TRBD1; cdr3_aa: CAIGTGDNQPQHF; cdr3_nt: TGTGCCATCGGGACAGGGGACAATCAGCCCCAGCATTTT
v_call: TRBV7-8; j_call: TRBJ1-5; clone_size: -; d_call: TRBD1; cdr3_aa: CASSLVVDRSQPQHF; cdr3_nt: TGTGCCAGCAGCTTAGTGGTGGACAGGTCTCAGCCCCAGCATTTT
v_call: TRBV30; j_call: TRBJ1-5; clone_size: -; d_call: -; cdr3_aa: CAWSGGREQPQHF; cdr3_nt: TGTGCCTGGAGTGGAGGACGGGAACAGCCCCAGCATTTT
v_call: TRBV5-1; j_call: TRBJ1-2; clone_size: -; d_call: -; cdr3_aa: CASSPRTDTANYGYTF; cdr3_nt: TGCGCCAGCAGCCCCCGGACAGATACCGCTAACTATGGCTACACCTTC
v_call: TRBV6-5; j_call: TRBJ1-3; clone_size: -; d_call: -; cdr3_aa: CASSSGFGNTIYF; cdr3_nt: TGTGCCAGCAGTTCCGGGTTCGGAAACACCATATATTTT
v_call: TRBV30; j_call: TRBJ2-3; clone_size: once; d_call: TRBD2; cdr3_aa: CAWSVRRTSGSTDTQYF; cdr3_nt: TGTGCCTGGAGTGTACGACGGACTAGCGGGAGCACAGATACGCAGTATTTT
v_call: TRBV5-1; j_call: TRBJ2-7; clone_size: -; d_call: TRBD2; cdr3_aa: CASSLSSGGDEQYF; cdr3_nt: TGCGCCAGCAGCTTGAGTTCGGGAGGCGACGAGCAGTACTTC
v_call: TRBV29-1; j_call: TRBJ2-3; clone_size: -; d_call: -; cdr3_aa: CSAPSGILTDTQYF; cdr3_nt: TGCAGCGCCCCGAGCGGTATTCTCACAGATACGCAGTATTTT
v_call: TRBV13; j_call: TRBJ1-5; clone_size: -; d_call: TRBD1; cdr3_aa: CASSLGQGDNQPQHF; cdr3_nt: TGTGCCAGCAGCTTAGGACAGGGGGACAATCAGCCCCAGCATTTT
v_call: TRBV10-3; j_call: TRBJ2-7; clone_size: once; d_call: -; cdr3_aa: CAISESGQIYEQYF; cdr3_nt: TGTGCCATCAGTGAGTCGGGGCAGATCTACGAGCAGTACTTC
v_call: TRBV6-1; j_call: TRBJ1-1; clone_size: -; d_call: -; cdr3_aa: CASSETRVGTEAFF; cdr3_nt: TGTGCCAGCAGTGAGACCAGGGTGGGGACTGAAGCTTTCTTT
v_call: TRBV5-1; j_call: TRBJ2-4; clone_size: -; d_call: TRBD2; cdr3_aa: CASSLETSKGKYF; cdr3_nt: TGCGCCAGCAGCTTGGAGACTAGCAAGGGGAAGTACTTC
v_call: TRBV6-1; j_call: TRBJ1-4; clone_size: -; d_call: -; cdr3_aa: CASRVTAAYRELFF; cdr3_nt: TGTGCCAGCAGGGTGACTGCCGCGTACAGGGAACTGTTTTTT
v_call: TRBV19; j_call: TRBJ2-6; clone_size: few; d_call: -; cdr3_aa: CASRQGTYSGANVLTF; cdr3_nt: TGTGCCAGTAGACAGGGGACTTACTCTGGGGCCAACGTCCTGACTTTC
v_call: TRBV2; j_call: TRBJ2-7; clone_size: -; d_call: -; cdr3_aa: CASSEKRGGEQYF; cdr3_nt: TGTGCCAGCAGTGAAAAAAGGGGTGGGGAGCAGTACTTC